A selection of T cell receptor beta chains follows, all from one sample in a study of blood T cell repertoires in COVID-19. Sequenced by immunoSEQ multiplex PCR; TCRdb stores in-frame clones only, minus some. The profile shows just over 350,000 clones, roughly 87% of them singletons. Sequencing input: PBMCs or T cells enriched from blood (not recorded which). These receptors all stem from a woman aged 30 to 39 who had recovered from COVID-19. CDR3s include the opening cysteine and the closing phenylalanine or tryptophan. Each record gives: clone size, V gene, D gene, J gene, CDR3 DNA, CDR3 protein. The D gene is left open where the match is weak. Only part of the rows carry a size: once, few, many, or a class if the clone is expanded.

-	TRBV18	TRBD1	TRBJ1-5	TGTGCCAGCTCACCGGGACAGGGGGCGTTGGATCAGCCCCAGCATTTT	CASSPGQGALDQPQHF
-	TRBV13	-	TRBJ2-2	TGTGCCAGCAGCTTATATGTGCGCACCGGGGAGCTGTTTTTT	CASSLYVRTGELFF
few	TRBV27	-	TRBJ1-4	TGTGCCAGCACCCGTAAAGGAGGAGGTAATGAAAAACTGTTTTTT	CASTRKGGGNEKLFF
-	TRBV7-2	-	TRBJ1-6	TGTGCCAGCAGCTTATTCCAGGCGGGAAATAATTCACCCCTCCACTTT	CASSLFQAGNNSPLHF
-	TRBV5-5	-	TRBJ2-3	TGTGCCAGCAGCGGACTGATTGGGGGCACAGATACGCAGTATTTT	CASSGLIGGTDTQYF
-	TRBV3-1/TRBV3-2	TRBD1	TRBJ1-6	TGTGCCAGCAGCGCCGGGACAGGCGTATCTTCACCCCTCCACTTT	CASSAGTGVSSPLHF
-	TRBV5-5	TRBD1	TRBJ1-1	TGTGCCAGCAGCCGCAGGACAGGGTACATGAACACTGAAGCTTTCTTT	CASSRRTGYMNTEAFF
-	TRBV7-8	TRBD1	TRBJ1-2	TGTGCCAGCAGCTTAGCGATGGGCGACAGGGGTCGCTACACCTTC	CASSLAMGDRGRYTF
-	TRBV13	-	TRBJ1-4	TGTGCCAGCAGCTTAGGGACAGCAACTAATGAAAAACTGTTTTTT	CASSLGTATNEKLFF
-	TRBV7-2	-	TRBJ1-1	TGTGCCAGCAGCTTAACTTACAACACTGAAGCTTTCTTT	CASSLTYNTEAFF
-	TRBV7-2	-	TRBJ2-4	TGTGCCAGCAGCTTAGGGGAGGACAGGACTCAGTACTTC	CASSLGEDRTQYF
-	TRBV5-1	TRBD2	TRBJ2-3	TGCGCCAGCACCCGACTAGCGCTCACAGATACGCAGTATTTT	CASTRLALTDTQYF
-	TRBV12-3/TRBV12-4	-	TRBJ1-2	TGTGCCAGCAGTTTATATGGGGGCAATGGCTACACCTTC	CASSLYGGNGYTF
once	TRBV6-5	TRBD2	TRBJ2-1	TGTGCCAGCAGTTACTCGATAGCGGGGAGTTCACATGAGCAGTTCTTC	CASSYSIAGSSHEQFF
-	TRBV12-3/TRBV12-4	-	TRBJ1-1	TGTGCCAGCAGCTCTCAGGGGAACACTGAAGCTTTCTTT	CASSSQGNTEAFF
-	TRBV19	-	TRBJ2-3	TGTGCCAGTAGTATAAGCGTTGTTAGCACAGATACGCAGTATTTT	CASSISVVSTDTQYF
-	TRBV9	TRBD2	TRBJ2-2	TGTGCCAGCAGCCGGTGGGGGGGTCCAAACACCGGGGAGCTGTTTTTT	CASSRWGGPNTGELFF
-	TRBV5-1	-	TRBJ2-7	TGCGCCAGCAGCCCATTAGCGTCCTACGAGCAGTACTTC	CASSPLASYEQYF
once	TRBV7-8	-	TRBJ1-6	TGTGCCAGCAGCACAAGACAGACCTTCCCTGGCTCCTATAATTCACCCCTCCACTTT	CASSTRQTFPGSYNSPLHF
few	TRBV10-3	-	TRBJ2-1	TGTGCCATGAGTGACACTTACAATGAGCAGTTCTTC	CAMSDTYNEQFF
-	TRBV12-3/TRBV12-4	-	TRBJ1-5	TGTGCCACCGCCATTAGGGAGAATCAGCCCCAGCATTTT	CATAIRENQPQHF
once	TRBV10-3	TRBD1	TRBJ1-1	TGTGCCATCAGTGCCGACAGGGGGCGAGGGGACACTGAAGCTTTCTTT	CAISADRGRGDTEAFF
-	TRBV19	-	TRBJ1-4	TGTGCCAGTAGTGTACAGGGTTCCGAAAAACTGTTTTTT	CASSVQGSEKLFF
once	TRBV9	-	TRBJ2-7	TGTGCCAGCAGCCCGAGGACAAAGATCTACGAGCAGTACTTC	CASSPRTKIYEQYF
-	TRBV4-2	TRBD1	TRBJ2-1	TGTGCCAGCAGCCAAGAAGGGACAGGCTCCTACAATGAGCAGTTCTTC	CASSQEGTGSYNEQFF
-	TRBV4-1	-	TRBJ1-3	TGCGCCAGCAGCGCCCGACAGAGCTCTGGAAACACCATATATTTT	CASSARQSSGNTIYF
-	TRBV18	TRBD1	TRBJ1-1	TGTGCCAGCTCACCGGGACAGAGTATCACTGAAGCTTTCTTT	CASSPGQSITEAFF
-	TRBV11-2	TRBD1	TRBJ1-1	TGTGCCAGCAGCTCCGACCGACAGGGTCAAGCTTTCTTT	CASSSDRQGQAFF
few	TRBV24-1	-	TRBJ2-7	TGTGCCACCAGTGATTACGGTTCCGAGCAGTACTTC	CATSDYGSEQYF
-	TRBV29-1	-	TRBJ1-2	TGCAGCGTTGGAGGGGGTAACTATGGCTACACCTTC	CSVGGGNYGYTF
-	TRBV30	-	TRBJ2-7	TGTGCCTGGAGCAGGGGTGGCGAGCAGTACTTC	CAWSRGGEQYF
-	TRBV15	-	TRBJ1-6	TGTGCCACCAGCAGAGATCTCGGGTTAGGTTCACCCCTCCACTTT	CATSRDLGLGSPLHF
few	TRBV20-1	TRBD2	TRBJ2-7	TGCAGTGCTAGTCGTAGCGGGTACGAGCAGTACTTC	CSASRSGYEQYF
-	TRBV5-6	-	TRBJ2-7	TGTGCCAGCAGCTTGTACGGACAGTCCTACGAGCAGTACTTC	CASSLYGQSYEQYF
-	TRBV28	TRBD2	TRBJ2-1	TGTGCCAGCAATATGGGACTAGCGGATATATACAATGAGCAGTTCTTC	CASNMGLADIYNEQFF
-	TRBV3-1/TRBV3-2	-	TRBJ1-2	TGTGCCAGCAGCCAACACCGGACAGCCTATGGCTACACCTTC	CASSQHRTAYGYTF
-	TRBV2	TRBD1	TRBJ1-4	TGTGCCAGCGGAGATCCCGGGACAGGGGGAGAAAAACTGTTTTTT	CASGDPGTGGEKLFF
-	TRBV28	TRBD1	TRBJ1-4	TGTGCCAGCAGTTCCACGCAGGGGGCTGGGGCTAATGAAAAACTGTTTTTT	CASSSTQGAGANEKLFF
-	TRBV19	-	TRBJ1-1	TGTGCCAGTGAGATGTGGGAGGGAGGTGAAGCTTTCTTT	CASEMWEGGEAFF
-	TRBV19	TRBD1	TRBJ1-1	TGTGCCAGTAGTCGGGACAGGGACGCTGAAGCTTTCTTT	CASSRDRDAEAFF
few	TRBV5-4	TRBD1	TRBJ1-2	TGTGCCAGCAGCTTGTGGCAGGGGGATGGCTACACCTTC	CASSLWQGDGYTF